These T cell receptor beta chains were read from a single sample in a study of long-term antiretroviral therapy in people with HIV. Assay used: immunoSEQ multiplex PCR; TCRdb lists only in-frame clones, some missing. This table holds about 32,000 clones, roughly 93% found once. This specimen consisted of unsorted PBMCs, obtained 4.1 years after starting antiretroviral therapy. The receptors here all came from a woman in her fifties or sixties with HIV. Each CDR3 is given with its conserved first and last residue. The D gene is left open where the match is weak. The listing skips clone size in some rows; elsewhere it reads once, few, many or a size class.

d_call j_call clone_size v_call cdr3_aa cdr3_nt
. TRBJ2-7 . TRBV19 CASSIGGSNLLSEQYF TGTGCCAGTAGTATTGGGGGGTCAAACCTCCTATCCGAGCAGTACTTC
. TRBJ1-5 . TRBV18 CASSKQAGYSNQPQHF TGTGCCAGCTCAAAGCAAGCCGGGTATAGCAATCAGCCCCAGCATTTT
TRBD1 TRBJ1-2 . TRBV14 CASSQRFNRGSGGYTF TGTGCCAGCAGCCAAAGATTTAACAGGGGGTCCGGTGGCTACACCTTC
TRBD2 TRBJ2-5 . TRBV5-1 CASSLGLAVYQETQYF TGCGCCAGCAGCTTGGGACTAGCGGTCTACCAAGAGACCCAGTACTTC
. TRBJ1-1 . TRBV6-1 CASSPNQARGTEAFF TGTGCCAGCAGTCCTAATCAGGCGCGGGGCACTGAAGCTTTCTTT
. TRBJ2-5 . TRBV9 CASSDFRGETQYF TGTGCCAGCAGCGACTTTAGGGGCGAGACCCAGTACTTC
TRBD1 TRBJ1-1 . TRBV5-1 CASSRQGAGTEAFF TGCGCCAGCAGCCGACAGGGGGCGGGTACTGAAGCTTTCTTT
TRBD1 TRBJ1-6 . TRBV6-5 CASSYQTGQAGSPLHF TGTGCCAGCAGCTACCAAACGGGACAGGCGGGGTCACCCCTCCACTTT
. TRBJ1-1 . TRBV5-6 CASSLGVDTEAFF TGTGCCAGCAGCTTGGGGGTGGACACTGAAGCTTTCTTT
TRBD1 TRBJ1-2 . TRBV9 CASSVEAGTGTSNYGYTF TGTGCCAGCAGCGTAGAAGCCGGGACAGGGACCAGTAACTATGGCTACACCTTC
TRBD2 TRBJ2-1 . TRBV7-8 CASSLILAGADEQFF TGTGCCAGCAGCCTAATACTAGCGGGGGCGGATGAGCAGTTCTTC
. TRBJ2-1 . TRBV5-1 CASSLVPRGGGTYNEQFF TGCGCCAGCAGCTTGGTCCCGAGAGGCGGGGGCACCTACAATGAGCAGTTCTTC
TRBD2 TRBJ2-7 . TRBV11-2 CASSRGLGYSYEQYF TGTGCCAGCAGCCGGGGACTAGGGTACTCCTACGAGCAGTACTTC
TRBD1 TRBJ1-1 . TRBV6-5 CASSKRQGTEAFF TGTGCCAGCAGTAAGCGACAGGGAACTGAAGCTTTCTTT
. TRBJ1-1 once TRBV13 CASSWGRGLGTEAFF TGTGCCAGCAGCTGGGGGCGGGGGCTGGGCACTGAAGCTTTCTTT
. TRBJ1-4 . TRBV19 CASTGTTNEKLFF TGTGCCAGTACGGGGACAACTAATGAAAAACTGTTTTTT
TRBD1 TRBJ1-2 . TRBV5-1 CASSLERQGVEGYTF TGCGCCAGCAGCTTGGAAAGGCAGGGGGTTGAGGGCTACACCTTC
. TRBJ2-3 . TRBV9 CASSVDPIGTDTQYF TGTGCCAGCAGCGTAGATCCCATAGGTACAGATACGCAGTATTTT
. TRBJ1-2 . TRBV30 CACTGTSSYGYTF TGTGCCTGTACAGGGACATCCTCCTATGGCTACACCTTC
. TRBJ1-4 once TRBV7-9 CASSGGGVYPTNEKLFF TGTGCCAGCAGCGGAGGTGGGGTTTACCCAACTAATGAAAAACTGTTTTTT
. TRBJ2-5 once TRBV19 CASSTYDQETQYF TGTGCCAGTAGTACATATGACCAAGAGACCCAGTACTTC
. TRBJ1-5 . TRBV5-4 CASSLTPGGDQPQHF TGTGCCAGCAGCTTGACACCGGGGGGGGATCAGCCCCAGCATTTT
. TRBJ2-4 . TRBV6-5 CASSYQRPNSKNIQYF TGTGCCAGCAGTTACCAACGACCGAACTCCAAAAACATTCAGTACTTC
. TRBJ2-7 . TRBV30 CAWVDSYEQYF TGTGCCTGGGTGGACAGCTACGAGCAGTACTTC
TRBD2 TRBJ2-7 . TRBV27 CASSIREGYEQYF TGTGCCAGCAGTATCAGGGAGGGGTACGAGCAGTACTTC
. TRBJ1-2 . TRBV6-6 CASSYGGNGYTF TGTGCCAGCAGTTATGGGGGTAATGGCTACACCTTC